This T cell receptor (beta chain) was observed in a study of shared clonotypes between healthy human individuals. Naivety among CD8 cells was defined by CD45RO negativity and positive CCR7 selection, thereby excluding terminally differentiated effector memory CD45RA+ cells. Clones were sequenced by immunoSEQ multiplex PCR, and TCRdb holds only the in-frame ones, with some missing. Of 650,000 to 800,000 clones detected, about 90% appear once; the ten largest clones hold about 24%. V lost 7 bases and J 3 bases, leaving 12 bases between the germline ends. CDR1 is MDHEN and CDR2 is SYDVKM in the germline V gene. The CDR3 runs 13 residues.

The source material was naive CD8+ T cells sorted from blood. The TCR originated in a young man in good health. The chain employs TRBV28 and TRBJ1-2; D gene ambiguous. CDR3 sequence reads: CASTTNRDYGYTF. CDR3 in DNA: TGTGCCAGCACCACTAATAGAGACTATGGCTACACCTTC.